This record covers a single T cell receptor (beta chain). One base away lies a much larger clone, so this may be a sequencing read error. These data come from a study of molecular identifiers for immune sequencing clone quantification. TCRdb re-called the PCR reads with MiXCR, one entry per CDR3 protein. This table has about 330,000 distinct CDR3 sequences, roughly 24% appearing once. This CDR3 spans 12 amino acids. This chain joins TRBV12-3 or TRBV12-4 and TRBJ1-5, with D hard to call. The receptor was derived from a human donor in good health. Some libraries in this study had Jurkat cell RNA spiked in. The specimen sequenced was naive CD8+ T cells from blood, with Jurkat cell RNA spiked in. The subset here: FACS-sorted CD8+CD4-CCR7+CD45RA+ naive T cells. The CDR3 spells CACSGIGQPQHF. CDR3 coding DNA: TGTGCCTGCAGTGGAATTGGACAGCCCCAGCATTTT.